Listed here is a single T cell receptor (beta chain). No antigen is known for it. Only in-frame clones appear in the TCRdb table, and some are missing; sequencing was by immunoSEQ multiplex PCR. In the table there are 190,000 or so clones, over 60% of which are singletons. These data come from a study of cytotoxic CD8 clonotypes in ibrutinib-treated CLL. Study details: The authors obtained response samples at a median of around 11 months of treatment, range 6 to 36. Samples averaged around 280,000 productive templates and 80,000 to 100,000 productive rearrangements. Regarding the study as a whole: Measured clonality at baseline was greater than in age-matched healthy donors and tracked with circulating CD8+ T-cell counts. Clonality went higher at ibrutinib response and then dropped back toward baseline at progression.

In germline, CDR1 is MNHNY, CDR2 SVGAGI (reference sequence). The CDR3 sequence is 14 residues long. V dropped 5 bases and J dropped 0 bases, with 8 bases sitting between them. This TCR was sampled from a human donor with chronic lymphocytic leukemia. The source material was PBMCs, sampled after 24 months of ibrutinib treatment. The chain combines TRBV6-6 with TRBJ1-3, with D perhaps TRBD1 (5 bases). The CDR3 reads CASSDQGSGNTIYF. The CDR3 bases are TGTGCCAGCAGTGATCAGGGCTCTGGAAACACCATATATTTT.